Each of the 31 T cell receptor beta chains below was sequenced from the same sample in a study of a mutant IDH1 vaccine in newly diagnosed glioma. The table came from immunoSEQ multiplex PCR; TCRdb's copy has only in-frame clones and leaves some out. The repertoire holds some 59,000 clones, with 80% to 90% as singletons. Documented time point: baseline, week 1 (first vaccination visit). As for treatment: pre-vaccination baseline after standard-of-care therapy. The input for sequencing was PBMCs, taken from a glioma patient treated with radiotherapy, temozolomide or both. These receptors were collected from a man between 18 and 35 years old with glioma.

This chain uses TRBV5-1 with TRBJ2-7; D not resolved. The CDR3 runs to 14 residues. Trimming left V 0 bases short and J 0 bases short, with 7 bases between. The germline gives CDR1 SGHRS, CDR2 YFSETQ. CDR3 DNA sequence: TGCGCCAGCAGCTTGGGCGGTTCCTCCTACGAGCAGTACTTC. Its translation is CASSLGGSSYEQYF.

The rearrangement uses TRBV4-3 and TRBJ2-2; 9 bases fit TRBD1. The J segment lost 5 bases and the V segment lost 3 bases, leaving 7 bases of the junction unmatched. Looked up from germline, CDR1 is LGHNA and CDR2 is YSLEER. The CDR3 loop spans 16 amino acids. Here the CDR3 DNA reads TGCGCCAGCAGCCATACGACAGGGGGAGGGACCGGGGAGCTGTTTTTT. It is translated as CASSHTTGGGTGELFF.

The chain uses TRBV5-1 and TRBJ1-1; 10 bases match TRBD1. Trimming removed 4 bases from V and 2 bases from J; junction bases left unmatched: 5. CDR3 length: 15 residues. Germline CDR1 is SGHRS and CDR2 is YFSETQ. The CDR3, as DNA: TGCGCCAGCAGCAACCGGGACAGGGGCAACACTGAAGCTTTCTTT. Its translation: CASSNRDRGNTEAFF.

The V and J genes are TRBV6-1 and TRBJ2-7, with D perhaps given as TRBD1 or TRBD2 (6 bases each). The CDR3 totals 15 residues. V was cut by 8 bases and J by 0 bases, with 17 bases left in between. Germline loops: CDR1 MNHNS, CDR2 SASEGT. This CDR3 is CASLYGGPSSYEQYF. CDR3 bases: TGTGCCAGCCTATACGGGGGCCCTAGCTCCTACGAGCAGTACTTC.

V is TRBV4-3 and J is TRBJ1-2; D is unclear. The ends were cut back, 0 bases at V and 4 bases at J, with 12 bases in the middle. This CDR3 is 15 amino acids long. Germline V CDR1 and CDR2: LGHNA, YSLEER. CDR3 DNA sequence: TGCGCCAGCAGCCAAGATCTCGTCAGGAGCTATGGCTACACCTTC. It specifies CASSQDLVRSYGYTF.

The J gene is TRBJ2-2, the V gene TRBV19; 8 bases match TRBD1. V dropped 4 bases and J dropped 6; count of bases not matched to a gene: 10. CDR1 is LNHDA and CDR2 is SQIVND in the germline V gene (reference sequence). The CDR3 spans 16 residues. The CDR3 spells CASSTQGEVVPGELFF. Written as DNA, the CDR3 is TGTGCCAGTAGTACACAGGGGGAAGTAGTACCCGGGGAGCTGTTTTTT.

This chain joins TRBV5-6 and TRBJ2-2; no definite D call. This CDR3 has 13 residues. Trimming removed 2 bases from V and 8 bases from J, with 10 bases in between. CDR1 and CDR2 (germline): SGHDT, YYEEEE. This chain's CDR3 is CASSFRASGELFF. CDR3 sequence (DNA): TGTGCCAGCAGCTTTAGAGCTTCGGGGGAGCTGTTTTTT. Variable domain in full (rest from reference TRBV5-6 and TRBJ2-2): DAGVTQSPTHLIKTRGQQVTLRCSPKSGHDTVSWYQQALGQGPQFIFQYYEEEERQRGNFPDRFSGHQFPNYSSELNVNALLLGDSALYLCASSFRASGELFFGEGSRLTVL.

This sequence joins TRBV4-1 and TRBJ2-7; TRBD1 agrees at 8 bases. CDR1 and CDR2 from the germline V gene are MGHRA and YSYEKL. There are 15 residues in the CDR3. Trimming removed 5 bases from V and 5 bases from J; junction bases left unmatched: 11. The CDR3 region is CASSARQGLVNEQYF. The CDR3 DNA reads TGCGCCAGCAGCGCCCGACAGGGGTTGGTAAACGAGCAGTACTTC.

The rearrangement uses TRBV30 and TRBJ1-3; TRBD1 matches 9 bases. The germline gives CDR1 GTSNPN, CDR2 SVGIG (reference sequence). With V trimmed by 2 bases and J by 2 bases, 1 base remained unmatched. The CDR3 runs 14 residues. This CDR3 is CAWSRDRAGNTIYF. CDR3 nucleotides: TGTGCCTGGAGTCGGGACAGGGCTGGAAACACCATATATTTT.

The rearrangement joins TRBV4-2 to TRBJ2-7; either TRBD1 or TRBD2 may supply D (5 bases each). CDR3 size: 15 residues. Germline assignment: CDR1 LGHNA and CDR2 YNFKEQ. The ends were cut back, 2 bases at V and 0 bases at J, with 11 bases in the middle. The CDR3 DNA reads as TGTGCCAGCAGCCAACTTGAGGGGTCCTCCTACGAGCAGTACTTC. Its translation: CASSQLEGSSYEQYF.

This chain joins TRBV7-8 and TRBJ1-5; tentative D call: TRBD1 (6 bases). The CDR3 spans 15 residues. V was pared by 5 bases and J by 1 base, with 12 bases between. Germline values: CDR1 SGHVS, CDR2 FQNEAQ. CDR3 region: CASSGVTGSNQPQHF. The DNA of the CDR3 is TGTGCCAGCAGCGGTGTAACAGGGAGCAATCAGCCCCAGCATTTT. The full variable domain, with the rest looked up from reference TRBV7-8 and TRBJ1-5, is GAGVSQSPRYKVAKRGQDVALRCDPISGHVSLFWYQQALGQGPEFLTYFQNEAQLDKSGLPSDRFFAERPEGSVSTLKIQRTQQEDSAVYLCASSGVTGSNQPQHFGDGTRLSIL.

The chain has TRBV7-9 and TRBJ1-1, with D possibly TRBD1 on 5 matching bases. Germline V gene data show CDR1 as SEHNR and CDR2 as FQNEAQ (reference sequence). V lost 2 bases to trimming and J lost 10 bases, with 11 bases between them. The CDR3 covers 12 residues. The CDR3 DNA reads as TGTGCCAGCAGCTTAACGGGGCCCGGAGCTTTCTTT. Translated, it gives CASSLTGPGAFF.

The chain combines TRBV18 with TRBJ1-1; no firm D call. The CDR3 runs to 13 residues. The germline V and J ends were trimmed by 4 bases and 4 bases, with 10 bases remaining between them. Germline lookup yields CDR1 KGHSH and CDR2 LQKENI. The CDR3 sequence: CASSRGRATEAFF. CDR3 bases: TGTGCCAGCTCACGCGGGCGGGCCACTGAAGCTTTCTTT.

This clone showed up just a few times. This rearrangement joins TRBV13 to TRBJ1-1, with D perhaps matching TRBD1 (5 bases). V lost 5 bases and J lost 1, with 17 bases in between. CDR3 length equals 16 residues. The germline V gene encodes CDR1 PRHDT and CDR2 FYEKMQ (reference sequence). CDR3 DNA sequence: TGTGCCAGCAGCGACTGGGCAGGGCTCTCGAACACTGAAGCTTTCTTT. This codes for CASSDWAGLSNTEAFF.

This clone has a single count. V and J are TRBV4-3 and TRBJ1-3, with 7 bases identical to TRBD1. V lost 0 bases to trimming and J lost 10 bases; unmatched junction nucleotides: 9. Germline lookup yields CDR1 LGHNA and CDR2 YSLEER. This CDR3 contains 15 residues. CDR3: CASSQDGQYRGTIYF. In DNA form, the CDR3 reads TGCGCCAGCAGCCAAGACGGGCAATACAGGGGAACCATATATTTT.

The J gene is TRBJ1-5, the V gene TRBV4-1; unclear D gene. Trimming cost V 2 bases and J 0 bases, with 11 bases left between them. Germline loops: CDR1 MGHRA, CDR2 YSYEKL. The CDR3 contains 16 residues. CDR3 in DNA: TGCGCCAGCAGCCAATTCCCTACCATTAGCAATCAGCCCCAGCATTTT. Its protein product is CASSQFPTISNQPQHF.

This chain joins TRBV29-1 and TRBJ1-2, with a tentative D call TRBD1 (5 bases). From germline, CDR1 is SQVTM and CDR2 ANQGSEA. Trimming pared 2 bases from V and 5 bases from J, leaving 15 bases between. The CDR3 length is 14 residues. CDR3 sequence: CSVELGMGGYGYTF. The CDR3 bases are TGCAGCGTTGAATTGGGGATGGGGGGATATGGCTACACCTTC.

The rearrangement uses TRBV30 and TRBJ2-5; no firm D call. The germline V gene encodes CDR1 GTSNPN and CDR2 SVGIG (reference sequence). V was cut by 0 bases and J by 4 bases, with 12 bases left in between. The CDR3 runs to 14 residues. The CDR3 sequence: CAWSVGSGPETQYF. CDR3 DNA: TGTGCCTGGAGTGTAGGCAGTGGGCCAGAGACCCAGTACTTC.

J is TRBJ1-1 and V is TRBV25-1; no definite D call. This CDR3 spans 13 amino acids. V shed 1 base and J shed 5 bases, with 8 bases lying between them. The germline V gene encodes CDR1 MGHDK and CDR2 SYGVNS. The CDR3 sequence: CASSELGLTEAFF. The CDR3 DNA sequence: TGTGCCAGCAGTGAATTGGGGTTGACTGAAGCTTTCTTT.

The chain is built from TRBV30 and TRBJ1-1; the D is unclear. In germline, CDR1 is GTSNPN, CDR2 SVGIG (reference sequence). This CDR3 is built from 14 residues. V lost 2 bases to trimming and J lost 4 bases, with 14 bases between them. DNA of the CDR3: TGTGCCTGGAGTTCAGCACTACGGGGCACTGAAGCTTTCTTT. This gives the protein CAWSSALRGTEAFF.

A few counts support this clone. The chain uses TRBV5-1 and TRBJ1-1, with D hard to call. This CDR3 spans 13 amino acids. V dropped 0 bases and J dropped 5 bases, with 8 bases sitting between them. Germline CDR1 is SGHRS and CDR2 is YFSETQ. The CDR3: CASSLAAGTEAFF. CDR3 DNA: TGCGCCAGCAGCTTGGCGGCGGGAACTGAAGCTTTCTTT.

The J gene is TRBJ1-3, the V gene TRBV30; tentative D call: TRBD1 (5 bases). Germline lookup yields CDR1 GTSNPN and CDR2 SVGIG (reference sequence). Trimming took off 0 bases at V and 8 bases at J, with 17 bases between the two ends. The CDR3 has 15 amino acids. DNA of the CDR3: TGTGCCTGGAGTGTTCAGGGACCAACATGGGACACCATATATTTT. It yields the protein CAWSVQGPTWDTIYF.

The chain recombines TRBV7-9 with TRBJ2-1, with 10 positions matching TRBD1. CDR3 size: 15 residues. Germline V lookup: CDR1 SEHNR, CDR2 FQNEAQ (reference sequence). V was clipped by 5 bases and J by 5 bases; unmatched bases: 6. The CDR3 DNA reads as TGTGCCAGCAGCAAAGACAGGGGGCGAGACAATGAGCAGTTCTTC. This sequence encodes CASSKDRGRDNEQFF.

The gene calls are TRBV30 and TRBJ1-6; D gene uncertain. Trimming stripped 0 bases from V and 6 bases from J, with 9 bases between. The CDR3 runs 14 residues. Per the germline V gene, CDR1 is GTSNPN and CDR2 is SVGIG (reference sequence). The CDR3 DNA reads as TGTGCCTGGAGTGTAGGCACCTTTAATTCACCCCTCCACTTT. This translates into CAWSVGTFNSPLHF.

J is TRBJ1-5 and V is TRBV2; 7 bases agree with TRBD1. Germline-derived CDR1 and CDR2 are SNHLY and FYNNEI. The CDR3 spans 17 residues. V gave up 7 bases and J gave up 0 bases; unmatched junction bases: 12. For the CDR3, the DNA is TGTGCCAGCAACATGGACAGGTCCTCCTATAGCAATCAGCCCCAGCATTTT. It is translated as CASNMDRSSYSNQPQHF. Full variable domain (missing parts from reference TRBV2 and TRBJ1-5): EPEVTQTPSHQVTQMGQEVILRCVPISNHLYFYWYRQILGQKVEFLVSFYNNEISEKSEIFDDQFSVERPDGSNFTLKIRSTKLEDSAMYFCASNMDRSSYSNQPQHFGDGTRLSIL.

The chain employs TRBV21-1 and TRBJ1-1. TRBV21-1 is tagged as a pseudogene. CDR3 size: 13 residues. CDR3 sequence reads: CASRGTGNTEAFF. The CDR3 DNA reads as TGTGCCAGCAGAGGGACTGGAAACACTGAAGCTTTCTTT.

The CDR3 DNA follows: TGTGCCAGCACACCGCGAGGGGGGGCTCCTGAAGCTTTCTTT. Protein: CASTPRGGAPEAFF. The chain uses TRBV9 and TRBJ1-1, with D possibly TRBD1 on 6 matching bases. The germline CDR1 and CDR2 sequences are SGDLS and YYNGEE. Trimming removed 6 bases from V and 6 bases from J, with 18 bases in between. The CDR3 covers 14 residues.

The genes are TRBV6-5 and TRBJ1-1; D remains ambiguous. Germline V gene data show CDR1 as MNHEY and CDR2 as SVGAGI. The CDR3 totals 15 residues. Trimming pared 2 bases from V and 1 base from J, leaving 11 bases between. CDR3 nucleotides: TGTGCCAGCAGTTACGCCTCCCAGTGGAACACTGAAGCTTTCTTT. Translating gives CASSYASQWNTEAFF.

The rearrangement joins TRBV4-1 to TRBJ1-4; D may be TRBD1 (6 bases). V was shortened by 2 bases and J by 3 bases, with 13 bases between the two germline ends. The germline V gene encodes CDR1 MGHRA and CDR2 YSYEKL. This CDR3 contains 16 residues. CDR3 DNA sequence: TGCGCCAGCAGCCAACGCCAGGGGCCCCCTAATGAAAAACTGTTTTTT. This sequence encodes CASSQRQGPPNEKLFF.

The chain employs TRBV15 and TRBJ2-1, with D unresolved. V was pared by 0 bases and J by 0 bases, with 6 bases between. The CDR3 totals 15 residues. Germline V gene data show CDR1 as LNHNV and CDR2 as YYDKDF (reference sequence). In DNA form, the CDR3 reads TGTGCCACCAGCAGAGAGCCGAGCTCCTACAATGAGCAGTTCTTC. Its protein is CATSREPSSYNEQFF.

In its sample, this clone was seen a few times. V and J are TRBV6-6 and TRBJ1-1; D not resolved. CDR1 and CDR2 (germline): MNHNY, SVGAGI (reference sequence). There are 14 residues in the CDR3. V lost 1 base and J lost 1, with 7 bases in between. CDR3 loop: CASSYYQENTEAFF. CDR3 nucleotide sequence: TGTGCCAGCAGTTACTACCAGGAGAACACTGAAGCTTTCTTT.